This entry lists 24 T cell receptor beta chains sequenced from one sample in a study of metastatic and nonmetastatic thyroid tumors. TCRdb re-analyzed the PCR reads using MiXCR. The sample contains approximately 32,000 clones, roughly 33% of which appear only once. Patients underwent thyroid surgery, and none had received any treatment before it. The sequenced material came from tumor tissue. The receptors shown here come from a female donor with papillary thyroid cancer or a benign thyroid nodule (not recorded which). Some clones in this sample may be carry-over from other donors' samples.

A remark on this clone: Sequence at one end of the junction differs from germline and may be a read error. The sample holds other DNA sequences that translate to the same CDR3. The chain recombines TRBV5-1 with TRBJ2-7, with 7 bases identical to TRBD2. Germline V gene sequence: CDR1 SGHRS, CDR2 YFSETQ. The CDR3 is made up of 14 amino acids. CDR3 coding DNA: TGCGCCAGCAGCCCCCGGGGAGGGTCCTACGAGCAGTACTTT. The encoded protein is CASSPRGGSYEQYF. Variable domain in full (rest from reference TRBV5-1 and TRBJ2-7): KAGVTQTPRYLIKTRGQQVTLSCSPISGHRSVSWYQQTPGQGLQFLFEYFSETQRNKGNFPGRFSGRQFSNSRSEMNVSTLELGDSALYLCASSPRGGSYEQYFGPGTRLTVT.

The gene calls are TRBV6-2 or TRBV6-3 and TRBJ2-2; unclear D gene. Trimming removed 2 bases from V and 6 bases from J, with 4 bases in between. This CDR3 is 12 amino acids long. CDR1 MNHEY and CDR2 SVGEGT come from the germline V gene. CDR3 in DNA: TGTGCCAGCAGTTACGCGGCCGGGGAGCTGTTTTTT. Translated: CASSYAAGELFF.

A few counts support this clone. This chain uses TRBV6-5 with TRBJ2-1, with TRBD2 matching 8 bases. This CDR3 is built from 14 residues. Trimming removed 10 bases from V and 7 bases from J; junction bases left unmatched: 12. In germline, CDR1 is MNHEY, CDR2 SVGAGI. In DNA, the CDR3 is TGTGCCATCACCACTAGCGGAGGGAGGAATGAGCAGTTCTTC. Protein product: CAITTSGGRNEQFF.

The chain has TRBV6-1 and TRBJ1-2; 7 bases are shared with TRBD1. V was clipped by 4 bases and J by 4 bases; unmatched bases: 3. In germline, CDR1 is MNHNS, CDR2 SASEGT. The CDR3 sequence is 13 residues long. This CDR3 is CASSAGQVYGYTF. The CDR3 DNA follows: TGTGCCAGCAGTGCCGGACAGGTCTATGGCTACACCTTC.

This chain joins TRBV6-2 or TRBV6-3 and TRBJ2-1, with TRBD2 identical over 7 bases. V lost 5 bases to trimming and J lost 0 bases; unmatched junction nucleotides: 13. This CDR3 region has 18 residues. CDR1 is MNHEY and CDR2 is SVGEGT in the germline V gene. The CDR3 spells CASSNPSSGLSSYNEQFF. CDR3 bases: TGTGCCAGCAGTAACCCCAGTAGCGGGCTGAGCTCCTACAATGAGCAGTTCTTC.

The gene calls are TRBV20-1 and TRBJ1-6; the D is unclear. Trimming took off 6 bases at V and 9 bases at J, with 21 bases between the two ends. This CDR3 is built from 15 residues. Germline-derived CDR1 and CDR2 are DFQATT and SNEGSKA (reference sequence). CDR3 in amino acids: CSALGKGGNGSPLHF. For the CDR3, the DNA is TGCAGTGCCCTCGGGAAGGGCGGTAACGGTTCACCCCTCCACTTT.

A few counts support this clone. The rearrangement uses TRBV7-9 and TRBJ2-2, with D possibly matching TRBD1 (5 bases). Trimming left V 6 bases short and J 10 bases short, with 15 bases between. The CDR3 consists of 13 residues. Germline assignment: CDR1 SEHNR and CDR2 FQNEAQ (reference sequence). The CDR3 DNA sequence: TGTGCCAGCAGGGGGCCGCCTCAAGTGGAGCTGTTTTTT. This translates into CASRGPPQVELFF.

The rearrangement uses TRBV12-3 or TRBV12-4 and TRBJ2-1; D perhaps matches TRBD2 (6 bases). The CDR3 spans 16 residues. Trimming shortened V by 3 bases and J by 2 bases, and 14 bases separated the two germline ends. CDR3 sequence: CASSFVRGETYNEQFF. CDR3 DNA: TGTGCCAGCAGTTTCGTTCGCGGGGAGACCTACAATGAGCAGTTCTTC.

The rearrangement uses TRBV7-2 and TRBJ1-2, with 8 bases lining up with TRBD1. The CDR3 is 14 residues long. The V segment lost 4 bases and the J segment 3 bases; nucleotides outside the gene matches: 4. Germline CDR1 is SGHTA and CDR2 is FQGNSA. CDR3 loop: CASSSDRVDYGYTF. Written as DNA, the CDR3 is TGTGCCAGCAGCTCGGACAGGGTTGACTATGGCTACACCTTC.

This clone was observed a few times. The chain has TRBV6-1 and TRBJ2-1; 7 bases align to TRBD2. The CDR3 is 16 residues long. CDR1 MNHNS and CDR2 SASEGT come from the germline V gene. With 5 bases clipped from V and 7 bases from J, the junction kept 14 bases outside the gene matches. CDR3 nucleotide sequence: TGTGCCAGCAGTCCCGGATCGGCGGGAGAGAGGAATGAGCAGTTCTTC. It is translated as CASSPGSAGERNEQFF.

The chain employs TRBV6-1 and TRBJ2-3; the match to TRBD2 covers 14 bases. Germline V gene lookup returns CDR1 MNHNS and CDR2 SASEGT. The CDR3 has 16 amino acids. Losses at the gene ends were 6 bases for V and 2 bases for J; bases not matched to a gene: 4. The CDR3 DNA is TGTGCCAGCAGCCTGGGACTAGCGGGGGACACAGATACGCAGTATTTT. Translated: CASSLGLAGDTDTQYF.

The chain couples TRBV6-1 to TRBJ2-7, with TRBD2 matching over 7 bases. Trimming removed 1 base from V and 5 bases from J; junction bases left unmatched: 11. The CDR3 sequence is 16 residues long. Germline loops: CDR1 MNHNS, CDR2 SASEGT. CDR3 sequence (DNA): TGTGCCAGCAGTGAAGGAGCTAGCGGCCCCCTGAACGAGCAGTACTTC. As protein: CASSEGASGPLNEQYF.

This clone has a count of ten or more. This chain joins TRBV27 and TRBJ2-7; 10 bases are shared with TRBD1. V lost 3 bases, J lost 4 bases, and 3 bases stayed unmatched. The CDR3 has 14 residues. Germline CDR1 reads MNHEY; CDR2 reads SMNVEV (reference sequence). The CDR3 nucleotides are TGTGCCAGCAGTTTGACAGGGGGCTTATACGAGCAGTACTTC. This sequence encodes CASSLTGGLYEQYF.

V gene TRBV7-3 combines with J gene TRBJ1-2; 7 nucleotides align to TRBD1. V lost 4 bases and J lost 5; bases outside the gene matches: 4. The CDR3 totals 13 residues. Germline CDR1 reads SGHTA; CDR2 reads FQGTGA. The DNA for the CDR3 is TGTGCCAGCAGCTCCGGGACAGCTTATGGCTACACCTTC. Its translation is CASSSGTAYGYTF.

On this clone: Compared with germline, one end of the junction differs, possibly owing to a read error. This sequence joins TRBV9 and TRBJ1-3; D is perhaps TRBD1 (5 bases). Germline-derived CDR1 and CDR2 are SGDLS and YYNGEE. This CDR3 has 14 amino acids. Here the CDR3 reads CASSVGGSGDTIYF. DNA for the CDR3: TGTGCCAGCAGCGTTGGGGGATCTGGAGACACCATATATTTT.

The rearrangement uses TRBV12-5 and TRBJ1-4; D unclear. The CDR3 has 18 amino acids. Germline CDR1 reads LGHNT; CDR2 reads FRNRAP. V was clipped by 0 bases and J by 8 bases, with 22 bases between them. CDR3 residues: CASGLVAGDDRMMEKLFF. CDR3 bases: TGTGCTAGTGGTTTGGTAGCGGGTGATGATCGAATGATGGAAAAACTGTTTTTT.

This clone was seen many times. This sequence joins TRBV7-8 and TRBJ1-2; a possible D gene is TRBD1 (6 bases). The germline V gene encodes CDR1 SGHVS and CDR2 FQNEAQ. V lost 5 bases, J lost 1 base, and 17 bases lay in between. The CDR3 extends over 16 amino acids. The CDR3 is CASSPAGQRSNYGYTF. DNA of the CDR3: TGTGCCAGCAGCCCAGCCGGACAGCGGAGTAACTATGGCTACACCTTC.

This clone came up a few times. The rearrangement links TRBV3-1 to TRBJ2-2; no clear D gene. The CDR3 runs 11 residues. The germline V gene has CDR1 LGHDT and CDR2 YNNKEL (reference sequence). Trimming shortened V by 3 bases and J by 6 bases, and 2 bases separated the two germline ends. CDR3 loop: CASSHAGELFF. The CDR3 coding sequence is TGTGCCAGCAGCCACGCCGGGGAGCTGTTTTTT. The full variable domain, its missing parts supplied by reference TRBV3-1 and TRBJ2-2, is DTAVSQTPKYLVTQMGNDKSIKCEQNLGHDTMYWYKQDSKKFLKIMFSYNNKELIINETVPNRFSPKSPDKAHLNLHINSLELGDSAVYFCASSHAGELFFGEGSRLTVL.

This clone was recorded many times. CDR3 DNA: TGTGCCAGCAGTGGCTGGCCTCAAGAGACCCAGTACTTC. Protein sequence: CASSGWPQETQYF. This rearrangement joins TRBV6-2 or TRBV6-3 to TRBJ2-5; D gene unclear. CDR3 length: 13 amino acids. Germline lookup yields CDR1 MNHEY and CDR2 SVGEGT. V dropped 5 bases and J dropped 2 bases, with 9 bases sitting between them.

V usage is TRBV11-2 and J usage is TRBJ2-1; TRBD2 aligns across 12 bases. Germline-derived CDR1 and CDR2 are SGHAT and FQNNGV. Trimming at V came to 5 bases and at J to 8 bases, leaving 4 bases not matched to a gene. This CDR3 region has 14 residues. The CDR3 DNA sequence: TGTGCCAGCAGCCAGACTAGCGGGAGCGATGAGCAGTTCTTC. It codes for CASSQTSGSDEQFF.

To note about this clone: The junction differs from germline at one of its ends, possibly a read error. The chain is built from TRBV12-3 or TRBV12-4 and TRBJ2-1; 8 nucleotides align to TRBD2. The CDR3 has 16 residues. The CDR3 region is CASSFRAGVMYNEQFF. The CDR3, as DNA: TGTGCCAGTAGTTTTAGAGCGGGAGTGATGTACAATGAGCAGTTCTTC.

This clone has just a few counts. V gene TRBV6-2 or TRBV6-3 combines with J gene TRBJ1-6; the D gene is possibly TRBD1 (6 bases). This CDR3 is built from 16 residues. The germline CDR1 and CDR2 sequences are MNHEY and SVGEGT. V lost 7 bases, J lost 8 bases, and 21 bases lay in between. The CDR3: CASTLGRRGRDSPLHF. DNA for the CDR3: TGTGCCAGCACCCTAGGGCGCAGGGGACGGGATTCACCCCTCCACTTT.

This clone has more than one count but fewer than ten. V is TRBV6-1 and J is TRBJ1-2; a weak D match, TRBD1 (6 bases). The germline V and J ends were trimmed by 6 bases and 4 bases, with 15 bases remaining between them. Per germline, CDR1 MNHNS and CDR2 SASEGT. This CDR3 has 14 residues. In DNA, the CDR3 is TGTGCCAGCAGGGACAGAGCTAACCTCTATGGCTACACCTTC. It specifies CASRDRANLYGYTF.

This clone occurred a few times. V and J are TRBV28 and TRBJ1-5, with D possibly being TRBD1 (5 bases). Trimming took off 6 bases at V and 0 bases at J, with 15 bases between the two ends. The germline V gene has CDR1 MDHEN and CDR2 SYDVKM. The CDR3 length is 16 residues. CDR3 residues: CASSPREYYSNQPQHF. CDR3 DNA: TGTGCCAGCAGCCCCAGGGAGTACTATAGCAATCAGCCCCAGCATTTT.